This T cell receptor (beta chain) was identified in a study of shared clonotypes between healthy human individuals. Notes on the study in general: Though the depth was large, rarefaction showed that sorted-subset sequencing was incomplete. Generation of non-shared clonotypes was less probable than generation of clonotypes shared by all four donors.

Only Caucasian adults living in Nashville, Tennessee made up the donor group. With regard to this clone: Its antigen remains unknown.

Generated by immunoSEQ multiplex PCR, the TCRdb table keeps only in-frame clones and is missing some. The sample lists millions of clones; 85% to 95% were seen once. In germline, CDR1 is MNHNY, CDR2 SVGAGI (reference sequence). The CDR3 extends over 14 amino acids. V dropped 8 bases and J dropped 4 bases, with 16 bases sitting between them. This sequence was found in a man between 18 and 29 years old in good health. Some clones in this sample may be carry-over from other donors' samples. The chain recombines TRBV6-6 with TRBJ2-3, with TRBD2 as a possible D gene (6 bases). Sequencing was carried out using naive CD4+ T cells from PBMCs. Described subset: CD45RA+ positively selected. The CDR3, as DNA: TGTGCCAGCGGTCGGGAGTTTAATGCAGATACGCAGTATTTT. Residues: CASGREFNADTQYF.